These T cell receptor beta chains were read from a single sample in a study of Graves' ophthalmopathy and Graves' hyperthyroidism. TCRdb reprocessed the multiplex PCR reads with MiXCR, giving one entry per CDR3 protein. The data contain hundreds of thousands of distinct CDR3 sequences, 15% of them singletons. The sequenced sample was peripheral blood. These receptors were obtained from a woman between 18 and 29 years old with stable Graves' hyperthyroidism. CDR3s include the opening cysteine and the closing phenylalanine or tryptophan. Each record gives: J gene, V gene, D gene, clone size, CDR3 DNA, CDR3 protein. The D gene is left open where the match is weak. A row's size may be missing; if present it is once, few, many or a size class.

TRBJ1-6	TRBV7-2	TRBD1	many	TGTGCCAGCAGCTCAGGGACAGGGTGGAATTCACCCCTCCACTTT	CASSSGTGWNSPLHF
TRBJ2-5	TRBV19	-	many	TGTGCCAGTAGTACAGGACGACGGAACACTCAAGAGACCCAGTACTTC	CASSTGRRNTQETQYF
TRBJ1-1	TRBV7-8	TRBD1	-	TGTGCCAGCAGCTTTCGGGACAGTGAATCTTTCTTT	CASSFRDSESFF
TRBJ2-5	TRBV20-1	-	-	TGCAGTGCCCCCCGGGGACGTATTGGGACCCAGTACTTC	CSAPRGRIGTQYF
TRBJ2-4	TRBV2	-	many	TGTGCCAGCAGTGCCCAAGACAGAGAAGCCAAAAACATTCAGTACTTC	CASSAQDREAKNIQYF
TRBJ2-7	TRBV6-1	-	once	TGTGCCAGCAGTGAAAGCGATCCAGATGTGTCCGCCTACGAGCAGTACTTC	CASSESDPDVSAYEQYF
TRBJ1-2	TRBV12-3/TRBV12-4	-	many	TGTGCCAGCAGTTTATCAGGGATTGGCTACACCTTC	CASSLSGIGYTF
TRBJ1-2	TRBV12-5	TRBD1	many	TGTGCTAGTGGTTTGGTACCTGGACAGGGAAACGGCTACACCTTC	CASGLVPGQGNGYTF
TRBJ1-6	TRBV7-2	-	many	TGTGCCAGCAGCTTAAGCGGGGGTTTGGCGGGTAATTCACCCCTCCACTTT	CASSLSGGLAGNSPLHF
TRBJ2-5	TRBV5-1	-	-	TGCGCCAGCAGCAGAAACCGGGCCGAAGAGACCCAGTACTTC	CASSRNRAEETQYF
TRBJ1-2	TRBV7-2	-	few	TGTGCCAGCAGCTTAATGGGTAGCGGTGGCTACACCTTC	CASSLMGSGGYTF
TRBJ1-1	TRBV19	-	many	TGTGCCAGTAGTGCCCACGTTGAAGCTTTCTTT	CASSAHVEAFF
TRBJ2-2	TRBV6-5	-	-	TGTGCCAGCAGTTACATCGTCGGGAGAGGCACCGGGGAGCTGTTTTTT	CASSYIVGRGTGELFF